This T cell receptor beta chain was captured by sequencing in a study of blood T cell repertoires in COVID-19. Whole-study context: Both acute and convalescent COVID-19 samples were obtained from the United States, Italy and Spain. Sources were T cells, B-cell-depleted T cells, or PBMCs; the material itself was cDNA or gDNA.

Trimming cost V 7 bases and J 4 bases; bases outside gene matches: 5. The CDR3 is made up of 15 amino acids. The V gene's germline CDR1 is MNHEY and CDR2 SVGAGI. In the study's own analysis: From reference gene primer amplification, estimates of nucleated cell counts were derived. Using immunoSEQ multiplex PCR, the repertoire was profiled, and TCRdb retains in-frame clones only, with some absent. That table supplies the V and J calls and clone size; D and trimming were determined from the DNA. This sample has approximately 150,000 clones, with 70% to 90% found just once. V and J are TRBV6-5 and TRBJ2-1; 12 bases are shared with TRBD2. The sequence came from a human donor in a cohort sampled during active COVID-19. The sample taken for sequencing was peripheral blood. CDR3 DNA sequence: TGTGCCAGCACCTGGACTAGCGGGACGTACAATGAGCAGTTCTTC. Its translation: CASTWTSGTYNEQFF.